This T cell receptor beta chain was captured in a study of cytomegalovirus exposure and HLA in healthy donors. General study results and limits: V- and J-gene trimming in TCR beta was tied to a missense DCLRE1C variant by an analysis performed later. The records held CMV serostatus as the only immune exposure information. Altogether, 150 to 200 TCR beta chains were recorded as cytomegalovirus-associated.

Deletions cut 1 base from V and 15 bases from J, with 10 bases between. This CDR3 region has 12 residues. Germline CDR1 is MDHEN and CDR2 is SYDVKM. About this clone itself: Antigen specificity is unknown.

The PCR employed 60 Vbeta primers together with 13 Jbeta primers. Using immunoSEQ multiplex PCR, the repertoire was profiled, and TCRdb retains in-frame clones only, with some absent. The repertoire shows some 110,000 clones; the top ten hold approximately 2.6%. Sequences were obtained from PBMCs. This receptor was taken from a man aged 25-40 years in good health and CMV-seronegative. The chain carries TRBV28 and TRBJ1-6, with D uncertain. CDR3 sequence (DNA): TGTGCCAGCAGTTTATCACCAACGGGCCTCCACTTT. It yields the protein CASSLSPTGLHF.